The T cell receptor beta chain described here comes from a study of T cell repertoires in cytomegalovirus infection (dated by TCRdb to the late 2010s). Context from the whole study: Recently identified HLA-C-restricted CMV epitopes, whose presentation resists viral immunomodulation, were targeted by peptide stimulations together with well-studied HLA-B-restricted epitopes. Because public TCR beta signatures pointed to carriage of CMV infection together with the matching HLA type, the HLA type of each donor mattered for the analysis.

There are a few counts of this clonotype. Its cognate antigen has yet to be identified. No base qualities exist here, and no much larger clone lies one base off it. According to the study, the label for this sample's treatment or condition signals: in vitro stimulation with specific CMV peptide epitopes to enrich CMV-specific T cells. General findings and caveats noted by the study authors: Carriers of CMV infection plus the relevant HLA type were discriminated by the cumulative frequency of public TCR beta family members in the study cohort and in an independent roughly 350-donor cohort. The ex vivo response was dominated by HLA-C-restricted CMV-specific TCR beta clonotypes, which also provided the single most frequent clonotype in two of eight donors.

Sequencing relied on an Illumina HiSeq 1500. The public reads were reprocessed in TCRdb via fastp at Q25 and MiXCR, keeping in-frame beta chains. CDR3 protein duplicates are merged, each entry listing the most common genes and DNA. In this sample the table shows roughly 800,000 distinct CDR3 sequences, 25% to 30% of which occur a single time. The top ten clonotypes cover approximately 14% of the sample. V is cut back by 4 bases and J by 3 bases, with 8 bases in the junction unmatched. The CDR3 holds 16 amino acids from the cysteine to the phenylalanine. The sequence is cut down to CDR3 DNA, 48 bases in frame from base 1. As encoded in the germline V gene (reference sequence), CDR1 is LGHDT while CDR2 is YNNKEL.

The material sequenced was cultured CD8+ T cells from PBMCs, taken from culture after CMV antigen stimulation. The receptor was isolated from a human donor in good health (CMV status not recorded). Some clones in this sample may be carry-over from other donors' samples. The chain couples TRBV3-1 to TRBJ1-2, with 10 bases in between that match TRBD1. The base sequence is TGTGCCAGCAGCCGGGAGGGACAGGGGAAATACTATGGCTACACCTTC. It encodes CASSREGQGKYYGYTF.